Listed below are T cell receptor beta chains from one sample, sequenced in a study of graft-versus-host responses after intestinal transplantation. TCRdb keeps only in-frame clones here, not all; method: immunoSEQ multiplex PCR. The table has tens of thousands of clones, 89% seen once. The sequencing here drew on ileum tissue, taken roughly 54 weeks after transplant. The receptor source for this set is a human patient who received an intestinal transplant, so some T cells may come from the graft donor. The CDR3 runs from the conserved cysteine through the conserved F or W. D genes are given only for firm matches. The listing skips clone size in some rows; elsewhere it reads once, few, many or a size class.

d_call: NA
clone_size: NA
v_call: TRBV18
j_call: TRBJ2-4
cdr3_aa: CASSPSNGPSILNIQYF
cdr3_nt: TGTGCCAGCTCCCCTTCGAACGGCCCTTCAATCCTCAACATTCAGTACTTC

d_call: NA
clone_size: NA
v_call: TRBV28
j_call: TRBJ1-5
cdr3_aa: CASRVDVWTVSNQPQHF
cdr3_nt: TGTGCCAGCAGGGTGGACGTTTGGACAGTTAGCAATCAGCCCCAGCATTTT

d_call: TRBD1
clone_size: NA
v_call: TRBV6-6
j_call: TRBJ1-6
cdr3_aa: CASSYLRGQDNSPLHF
cdr3_nt: TGTGCCAGCAGTTACCTCAGGGGGCAAGATAATTCACCCCTCCACTTT

d_call: TRBD1
clone_size: NA
v_call: TRBV6-6
j_call: TRBJ2-7
cdr3_aa: CASRAGQGPNYEQYF
cdr3_nt: TGTGCCAGCAGAGCAGGACAGGGGCCAAATTACGAGCAGTACTTC

d_call: TRBD1
clone_size: NA
v_call: TRBV15
j_call: TRBJ2-2
cdr3_aa: CATSMGQGAGELFF
cdr3_nt: TGTGCCACCAGCATGGGACAGGGGGCCGGGGAGCTGTTTTTT

d_call: NA
clone_size: NA
v_call: TRBV27
j_call: TRBJ2-7
cdr3_aa: CASSLSNVRGRPYEQYF
cdr3_nt: TGTGCCAGCAGTTTATCAAATGTGCGGGGGCGTCCGTACGAGCAGTACTTC

d_call: NA
clone_size: NA
v_call: TRBV30
j_call: TRBJ2-5
cdr3_aa: CAWSVSTDQETQYF
cdr3_nt: TGTGCCTGGAGTGTAAGCACAGACCAAGAGACCCAGTACTTC

d_call: TRBD1
clone_size: NA
v_call: TRBV6-1
j_call: TRBJ2-7
cdr3_aa: CASREDRVPYEQYF
cdr3_nt: TGTGCCAGCAGAGAAGACAGGGTCCCCTACGAGCAGTACTTC

d_call: TRBD1
clone_size: NA
v_call: TRBV9
j_call: TRBJ2-3
cdr3_aa: CASSPITGGTDTQYF
cdr3_nt: TGTGCCAGCAGCCCTATCACAGGGGGCACAGATACGCAGTATTTT

d_call: NA
clone_size: NA
v_call: TRBV5-6
j_call: TRBJ2-2
cdr3_aa: CASSLEDSSNTGELFF
cdr3_nt: TGTGCCAGCAGCTTGGAGGACAGTTCGAACACCGGGGAGCTGTTTTTT

d_call: NA
clone_size: NA
v_call: TRBV2
j_call: TRBJ1-1
cdr3_aa: CASSVRGGGTEAFF
cdr3_nt: TGTGCCAGCAGTGTCAGGGGTGGGGGCACTGAAGCTTTCTTT

d_call: NA
clone_size: NA
v_call: TRBV6-5
j_call: TRBJ2-7
cdr3_aa: CASSWTHRSSYEQYF
cdr3_nt: TGTGCCAGCAGTTGGACCCACAGGAGCTCCTACGAGCAGTACTTC

d_call: NA
clone_size: once
v_call: TRBV28
j_call: TRBJ2-6
cdr3_aa: CASSSLDRPGANVLTF
cdr3_nt: TGTGCCAGCAGTTCCCTAGACAGACCTGGGGCCAACGTCCTGACTTTC

d_call: TRBD1
clone_size: NA
v_call: TRBV7-9
j_call: TRBJ2-7
cdr3_aa: CASRARDRDEQYF
cdr3_nt: TGTGCCAGCAGGGCCCGGGACAGGGACGAGCAGTACTTC

d_call: NA
clone_size: NA
v_call: TRBV10-3
j_call: TRBJ1-5
cdr3_aa: CAINPGPNQPQHF
cdr3_nt: TGTGCCATCAACCCAGGACCTAATCAGCCCCAGCATTTT

d_call: NA
clone_size: NA
v_call: TRBV29-1
j_call: TRBJ2-1
cdr3_aa: CSVESLVFDEQFF
cdr3_nt: TGCAGCGTTGAAAGCTTAGTATTCGATGAGCAGTTCTTC

d_call: TRBD2
clone_size: NA
v_call: TRBV5-1
j_call: TRBJ2-1
cdr3_aa: CASSLEIAGGNEQFF
cdr3_nt: TGCGCCAGCAGCTTGGAAATCGCGGGAGGGAATGAGCAGTTCTTC

d_call: TRBD1
clone_size: NA
v_call: TRBV18
j_call: TRBJ1-1
cdr3_aa: CASSPGGQGTEAFF
cdr3_nt: TGTGCCAGCTCACCAGGGGGACAGGGCACTGAAGCTTTCTTT

d_call: TRBD1
clone_size: NA
v_call: TRBV9
j_call: TRBJ1-1
cdr3_aa: CASSYTGGDTEAFF
cdr3_nt: TGTGCCAGCAGTTACACAGGGGGAGACACTGAAGCTTTCTTT

d_call: TRBD2
clone_size: NA
v_call: TRBV29-1
j_call: TRBJ2-2
cdr3_aa: CSAGTSGDAGELFF
cdr3_nt: TGCAGCGCCGGGACTAGCGGGGATGCCGGGGAGCTGTTTTTT

d_call: TRBD2
clone_size: NA
v_call: TRBV29-1
j_call: TRBJ2-3
cdr3_aa: CSVDTAGVTDTQYF
cdr3_nt: TGCAGCGTTGATACAGCGGGGGTCACAGATACGCAGTATTTT

d_call: NA
clone_size: NA
v_call: TRBV7-9
j_call: TRBJ2-3
cdr3_aa: CASRGGTDTQYF
cdr3_nt: TGTGCCAGCAGGGGGGGCACAGATACGCAGTATTTT

d_call: NA
clone_size: NA
v_call: TRBV2
j_call: TRBJ2-3
cdr3_aa: CASGDTQYF
cdr3_nt: TGTGCCAGCGGAGATACGCAGTATTTT

d_call: TRBD2
clone_size: once
v_call: TRBV6-5
j_call: TRBJ2-1
cdr3_aa: CASSYGLAGRYNEQFF
cdr3_nt: TGTGCCAGCAGTTACGGTCTAGCGGGACGATACAATGAGCAGTTCTTC

d_call: NA
clone_size: NA
v_call: TRBV13
j_call: TRBJ1-6
cdr3_aa: CASSPIRVGYNSPLHF
cdr3_nt: TGTGCCAGCAGCCCCATTCGGGTAGGCTATAATTCACCCCTCCACTTT

d_call: NA
clone_size: NA
v_call: TRBV21-1
j_call: TRBJ2-1
cdr3_aa: CASSKERLAVKLSYNEQFF
cdr3_nt: TGTGCCAGCAGCAAAGAAAGACTAGCGGTAAAGTTATCCTACAATGAGCAGTTCTTC

d_call: NA
clone_size: NA
v_call: TRBV5-6
j_call: TRBJ1-6
cdr3_aa: CASSSPTGFHSPLHF
cdr3_nt: TGTGCCAGCAGCTCCCCGACAGGTTTCCATTCACCCCTCCACTTT

d_call: NA
clone_size: NA
v_call: TRBV11-2
j_call: TRBJ1-1
cdr3_aa: CASNLRVTGTEAFF
cdr3_nt: TGTGCCAGCAACCTGAGGGTTACTGGTACTGAAGCTTTCTTT